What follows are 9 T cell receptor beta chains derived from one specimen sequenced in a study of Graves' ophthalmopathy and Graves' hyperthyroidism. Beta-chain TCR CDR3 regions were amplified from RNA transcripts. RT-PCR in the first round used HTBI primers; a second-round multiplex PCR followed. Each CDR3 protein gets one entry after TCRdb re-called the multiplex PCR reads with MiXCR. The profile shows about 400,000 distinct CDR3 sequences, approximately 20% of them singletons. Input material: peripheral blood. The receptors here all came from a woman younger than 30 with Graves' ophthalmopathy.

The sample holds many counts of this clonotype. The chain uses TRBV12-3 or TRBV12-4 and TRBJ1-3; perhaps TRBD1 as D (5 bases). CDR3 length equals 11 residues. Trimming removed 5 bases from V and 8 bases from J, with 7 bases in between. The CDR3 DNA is TGTGCCAGCAGTGAAGGGGACACCATATATTTT. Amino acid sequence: CASSEGDTIYF.

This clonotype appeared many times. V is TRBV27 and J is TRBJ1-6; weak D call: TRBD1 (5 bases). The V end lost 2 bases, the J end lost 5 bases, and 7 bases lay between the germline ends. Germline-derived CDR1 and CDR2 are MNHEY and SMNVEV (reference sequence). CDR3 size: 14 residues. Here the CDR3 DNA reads TGTGCCAGCAGTTTACGGGGGAATAATTCACCCCTCCACTTT. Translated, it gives CASSLRGNNSPLHF.

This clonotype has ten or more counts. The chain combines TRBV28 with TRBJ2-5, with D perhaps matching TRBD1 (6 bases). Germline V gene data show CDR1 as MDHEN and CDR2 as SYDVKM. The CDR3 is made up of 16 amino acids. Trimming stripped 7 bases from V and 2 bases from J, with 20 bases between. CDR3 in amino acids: CASIPPQGSDQETQYF. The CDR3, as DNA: TGTGCCAGCATTCCTCCCCAGGGGTCCGATCAAGAGACCCAGTACTTC.

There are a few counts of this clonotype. CDR3 amino acids: CASSLAQGMKNTEAFF. The CDR3, as DNA: TGCGCCAGCAGCTTGGCGCAGGGGATGAAGAACACTGAAGCTTTCTTT. This rearrangement joins TRBV5-1 to TRBJ1-1; weak D call: TRBD1 (6 bases). The CDR3 is 16 residues long. With 0 bases removed from V and 1 base from J, the gap between germline ends came to 13 bases. Germline-derived CDR1 and CDR2 are SGHRS and YFSETQ.

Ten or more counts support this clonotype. CDR3: CASSQWAGVVAETQYF. DNA for the CDR3: TGTGCCAGCAGCCAATGGGCAGGGGTGGTAGCTGAGACCCAGTACTTC. The V call is TRBV27, the J call TRBJ2-5, with a weak D call TRBD1 (6 bases). The CDR3 consists of 16 residues. CDR1 MNHEY and CDR2 SMNVEV come from the germline V gene (reference sequence). Trimming removed 6 bases from V and 5 bases from J, with 22 bases in between.

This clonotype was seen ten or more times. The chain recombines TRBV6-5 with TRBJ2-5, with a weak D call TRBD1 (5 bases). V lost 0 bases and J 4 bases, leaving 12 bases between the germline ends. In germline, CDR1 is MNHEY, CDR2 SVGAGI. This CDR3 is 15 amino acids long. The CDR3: CASSYSGQGLETQYF. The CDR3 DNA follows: TGTGCCAGCAGTTACTCAGGTCAGGGTTTAGAGACCCAGTACTTC.

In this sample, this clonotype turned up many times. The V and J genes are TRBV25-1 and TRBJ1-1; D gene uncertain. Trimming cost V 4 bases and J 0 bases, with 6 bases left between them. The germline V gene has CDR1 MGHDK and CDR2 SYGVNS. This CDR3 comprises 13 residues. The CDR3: CASSGSLNTEAFF. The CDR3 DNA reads TGTGCCAGCAGTGGATCGTTGAACACTGAAGCTTTCTTT.

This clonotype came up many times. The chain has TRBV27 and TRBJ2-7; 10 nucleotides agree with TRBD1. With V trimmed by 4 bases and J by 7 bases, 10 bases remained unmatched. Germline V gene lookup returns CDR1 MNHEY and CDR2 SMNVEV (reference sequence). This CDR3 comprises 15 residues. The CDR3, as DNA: TGTGCCAGCAGTTCAAAATCCGGGACAGGGGTTGAGCAGTACTTC. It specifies CASSSKSGTGVEQYF.

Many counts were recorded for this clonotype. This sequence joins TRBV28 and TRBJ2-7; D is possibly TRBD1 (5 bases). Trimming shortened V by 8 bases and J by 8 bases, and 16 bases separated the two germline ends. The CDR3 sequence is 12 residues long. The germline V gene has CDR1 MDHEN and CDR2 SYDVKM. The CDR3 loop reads CASHAAWTQQYF. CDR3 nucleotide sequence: TGTGCCAGCCACGCGGCCTGGACACAGCAGTACTTC.